The source of this T cell receptor beta chain is a study of cytomegalovirus exposure and HLA in healthy donors. PCR was performed using 60 Vbeta and 13 Jbeta primers. Only in-frame clones appear in the TCRdb table, and some are missing; sequencing was by immunoSEQ multiplex PCR. The table lists more than 100,000 clones. The study, taken as a whole, reports: Sequencing probably produced one cluster of sequence variants that were highly shared. TCR beta V- and J-gene trimming, according to a later analysis, was linked to a missense DCLRE1C variant. It was reported in a later analysis that an Asian-associated ancestry cluster showed fewer N-insertions than the roughly 670-donor mean.

Turning to this clone: Its cognate antigen is unknown.

This clonotype was sampled from a man in his forties in good health and CMV-seronegative. Material for sequencing was PBMCs.

The CDR3 here is CASSLTDRAIDGYTF. CDR3 nucleotides: TGCGCCAGCAGCTTGACCGACAGGGCGATTGATGGCTACACCTTC. The genes are TRBV5-1 and TRBJ1-2, with 7 bases that match TRBD1. CDR1 SGHRS and CDR2 YFSETQ come from the germline V gene. The V segment lost 1 base and the J segment 6 bases; nucleotides outside the gene matches: 9. This CDR3 comprises 15 residues.